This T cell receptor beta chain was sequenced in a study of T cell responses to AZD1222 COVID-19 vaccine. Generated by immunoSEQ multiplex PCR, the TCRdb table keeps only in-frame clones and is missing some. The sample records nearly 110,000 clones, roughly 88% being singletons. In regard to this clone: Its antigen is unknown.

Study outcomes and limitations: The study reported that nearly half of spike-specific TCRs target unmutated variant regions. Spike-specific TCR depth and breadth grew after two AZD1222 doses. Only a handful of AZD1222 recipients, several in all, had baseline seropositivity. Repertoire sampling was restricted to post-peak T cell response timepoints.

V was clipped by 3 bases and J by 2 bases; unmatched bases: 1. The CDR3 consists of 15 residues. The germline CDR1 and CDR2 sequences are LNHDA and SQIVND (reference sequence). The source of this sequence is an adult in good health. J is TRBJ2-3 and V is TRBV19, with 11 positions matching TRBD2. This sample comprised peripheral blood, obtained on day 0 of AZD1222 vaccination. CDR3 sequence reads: CASSMGLAATDTQYF. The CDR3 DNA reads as TGTGCCAGTAGTATGGGACTAGCGGCCACAGATACGCAGTATTTT.